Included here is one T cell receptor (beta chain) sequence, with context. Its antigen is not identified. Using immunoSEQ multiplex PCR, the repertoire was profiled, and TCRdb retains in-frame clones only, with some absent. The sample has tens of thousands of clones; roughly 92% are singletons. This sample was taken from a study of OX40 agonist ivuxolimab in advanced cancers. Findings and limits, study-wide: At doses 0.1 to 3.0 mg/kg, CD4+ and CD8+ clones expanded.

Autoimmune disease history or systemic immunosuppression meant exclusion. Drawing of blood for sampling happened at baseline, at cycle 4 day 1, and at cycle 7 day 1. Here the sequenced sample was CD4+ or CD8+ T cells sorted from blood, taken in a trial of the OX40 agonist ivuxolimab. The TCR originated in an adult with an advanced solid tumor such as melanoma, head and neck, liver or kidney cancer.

In DNA form, the CDR3 reads TGTGCCAGCAGTTACGACAGAGGAACCTACGAGCAGTACTTC. This codes for CASSYDRGTYEQYF. The chain carries TRBV6-6 and TRBJ2-7; D possibly corresponds to TRBD1 (5 bases). CDR3 size: 14 residues. CDR1 is MNHNY, CDR2 SVGAGI, per germline (reference sequence). The V gene lost 2 bases and the J gene lost 2 bases, with 10 bases spanning the gap.